The sequence of this T cell receptor (beta chain) was determined in a study of graft-versus-host responses after intestinal transplantation. Study-wide background: Each recipient received anti-thymocyte globulin induction, then tacrolimus and steroids for approximately three years. Study-wide findings and caveats: Early post-transplant falls in HvG clones accompanied the peak levels of circulating GvH clones. Allograft clonal ratios (graft-versus-host to host-versus-graft) were high in patients who had graft-donor T cell macrochimerism.

Concerning this clone: Its antigen is unknown.

TCRdb keeps only in-frame clones here, not all; method: immunoSEQ multiplex PCR. The table records approximately 88,000 clones, under 90% of them present only once. Germline V gene sequence: CDR1 LGHNT, CDR2 FRNRAP. CDR3 length: 15 residues. Trimming at V came to 1 base and at J to 6 bases, leaving 4 bases not matched to a gene. The specimen was unstimulated CD4+ T cells sorted from spleen or lymph node cells, collected before intestinal transplant. The TCR comes from a human donor who received an intestinal transplant. The chain uses TRBV12-5 and TRBJ1-5, with 9 bases fitting TRBD1. The CDR3 DNA is TGTGCTAGTGGTTTGGGGGGACAGGGCGGTCAGCCCCAGCATTTT. Amino acid sequence: CASGLGGQGGQPQHF.